The rows below give T cell receptor beta chains drawn from one sample of a study of T-cell memory formation after mild COVID-19. TCRdb independently ran MiXCR on the 5' RACE reads; one entry per CDR3 protein. The data contain 350,000 to 550,000 distinct CDR3 sequences, roughly 18% of them seen just once; the ten biggest clones take up roughly 21%. The sample comprised PBMCs or a T cell subset sorted from them (not recorded which). The receptors here all came from a man younger than 30 who had mild COVID-19 (a few samples of this study predate the infection). Cell type and time point are not known. CDR3s include the opening cysteine and the closing phenylalanine or tryptophan. D genes are given only for firm matches. The size of a clone is reported for some rows only, either as once, few or many, or as a class for expanded clones.

V gene,D gene,CDR3 length,J gene,clone size,CDR3 protein,CDR3 DNA
TRBV7-2,.,14,TRBJ2-4,few,CASSTQGQGGVQYF,TGTGCCAGCAGCACCCAGGGGCAAGGGGGGGTTCAGTACTTC
TRBV14,.,13,TRBJ2-4,few,CASSFARRDIQYF,TGTGCCAGCAGCTTCGCGAGAAGGGACATTCAGTACTTC
TRBV6-5,.,13,TRBJ1-2,.,CASMRTRENGYTF,TGTGCCAGCATGAGAACACGGGAGAATGGCTACACCTTC
TRBV10-3,TRBD2,18,TRBJ2-3,.,CAIRTLGASGGSTDTQYF,TGTGCCATCAGGACTTTGGGGGCTAGCGGGGGGAGCACAGATACGCAGTATTTT
TRBV4-2,TRBD1,17,TRBJ2-7,many,CASSQATSGTGWYEQYF,TGTGCCAGCAGCCAGGCGACCTCCGGGACAGGGTGGTACGAGCAGTACTTC
TRBV12-3/TRBV12-4,.,15,TRBJ2-3,.,CASRKPGLSTDTQYF,TGTGCCAGCAGGAAACCGGGACTGAGCACAGATACGCAGTATTTT
TRBV7-9,.,18,TRBJ2-7,.,CASSPQGGSTVRAYEQYF,TGTGCCAGCAGCCCACAGGGAGGCTCTACGGTTAGGGCCTACGAGCAGTACTTC
TRBV4-1,.,15,TRBJ1-1,.,CASSQVSAGNTEAFF,TGCGCCAGCAGCCAAGTCTCTGCGGGGAACACTGAAGCTTTCTTT
TRBV6-2/TRBV6-3,TRBD2,13,TRBJ2-3,few,CATRLAGLDTQYF,TGTGCCACCCGACTAGCGGGGCTAGATACGCAGTATTTT
TRBV5-1,.,14,TRBJ2-3,few,CASSLEEGRGTQYF,TGCGCCAGCAGCTTGGAGGAGGGGCGCGGTACGCAGTATTTT
TRBV5-1,.,14,TRBJ2-3,many,CASSSGRPQDTQYF,TGCGCCAGCAGCTCAGGACGACCCCAAGATACGCAGTATTTT
TRBV20-1,.,13,TRBJ1-1,.,CSARTRGDGEAFF,TGCAGTGCTCGCACTCGGGGGGACGGTGAAGCTTTCTTT
TRBV15,.,13,TRBJ2-1,few,CATSRDEEGAEYF,TGTGCCACCAGCAGAGATGAGGAGGGCGCTGAGTACTTC
TRBV5-1,.,16,TRBJ1-1,few,CASSLGRGLYLSEAFF,TGCGCCAGCAGCTTGGGCCGGGGTCTATACCTCTCTGAAGCTTTCTTT
TRBV20-1,.,11,TRBJ1-1,.,CSATQNTEAFF,TGCAGTGCTACACAGAACACTGAAGCTTTCTTT
TRBV5-1,.,14,TRBJ1-1,few,CASSLAVGAREAFF,TGCGCCAGCAGCTTGGCCGTGGGGGCCAGAGAAGCTTTCTTT
TRBV7-2,.,13,TRBJ2-6,many,CASCPVGANVLTF,TGTGCCAGCTGCCCAGTCGGGGCCAACGTCCTGACTTTC
TRBV5-1,TRBD1,15,TRBJ1-1,few,CASSSTGGALTEAFF,TGCGCCAGCAGCTCGACAGGGGGCGCCCTCACTGAAGCTTTCTTT
TRBV27,.,15,TRBJ2-1,.,CASTVTGNLYNEQFF,TGTGCCAGCACTGTTACAGGGAACCTCTACAATGAGCAGTTCTTC
TRBV7-9,.,17,TRBJ2-5,.,CASSPPTGARSQETQYF,TGTGCCAGCAGCCCGCCGACGGGGGCCCGTAGTCAAGAGACCCAGTACTTC
TRBV5-6,.,12,TRBJ2-1,many,CASSWTAGEQFF,TGTGCCAGCAGCTGGACCGCTGGTGAGCAGTTCTTC
TRBV2,.,15,TRBJ2-3,.,CASSELGMVGDTQYF,TGTGCCAGCAGTGAACTGGGAATGGTAGGAGATACGCAGTATTTT